This T cell receptor (beta chain) appears in the sequencing data of a study of identical twins. Study results and limitations: Conclusions relied on cross-sectional statistical analysis, not following the same donors.

This clonotype has more than one count but fewer than ten. What it recognizes is unknown. The CDR3 extends over 12 amino acids. The ends were cut back, 8 bases at V and 7 bases at J, with 14 bases in the middle. TCRdb reanalysed the 5' RACE reads using MiXCR and keeps one entry per CDR3 protein. The sample consists of 450,000 or so distinct CDR3 sequences, 20% to 25% of them appearing once. This same sample was also part of a study on T cells expressing NK-cell markers. As that study records: The TCR beta repertoires originated in sorted CD3+CD56+NKG2C+, CD3+CD56+NKG2C- and CD3+CD56-NKG2C+ T cells.

The chain recombines TRBV12-3 or TRBV12-4 with TRBJ1-1; D not certain. What was sequenced was CD4+ T cells sorted from blood. This sequence was found in a woman aged 18-29 years in good health. For the CDR3, the DNA is TGTGCCAGCGGCCCACTGACCCGTGAAGCTTTCTTT. It translates to CASGPLTREAFF.